The 10 T cell receptor beta chains reported below all come from one sample, sequenced in a study of T cells after yellow fever vaccination. MiXCR was run by TCRdb on the 5' RACE reads, yielding one entry per CDR3 protein. This repertoire shows roughly 110,000 distinct CDR3 sequences, roughly 8.9% found once; its top ten account for around 25%. The source material was CD8+ T cells sorted from PBMCs, sampled 45 days after the yellow fever booster vaccination. These receptors all come from a young man who received the YFV17D yellow fever vaccine.

This clonotype was seen at least ten times. CDR3 sequence (DNA): TGTGCCAGCAGTCCCTGGAATGAGCAGTTCTTC. Residues: CASSPWNEQFF. This chain connects TRBV28 to TRBJ2-1; no firm D call. Germline lookup yields CDR1 MDHEN and CDR2 SYDVKM. The V gene lost 5 bases and the J gene lost 7 bases, with 6 bases spanning the gap. CDR3 length: 11 amino acids.

This clonotype was seen at least ten times. The chain uses TRBV12-3 or TRBV12-4 and TRBJ2-1; 7 bases align to TRBD2. V dropped 4 bases and J dropped 9; count of bases not matched to a gene: 9. The CDR3 is made up of 14 amino acids. CDR3 loop: CASSSRGRASEQFF. The DNA for the CDR3 is TGTGCCAGCAGTTCACGTGGGAGGGCCAGTGAGCAGTTCTTC.

This clonotype was detected many times. DNA for the CDR3: TGCAGCGTTGTACGGGAGGTTCAAGAGACCCAGTACTTC. Its translation is CSVVREVQETQYF. The rearrangement uses TRBV29-1 and TRBJ2-5; 7 bases align to TRBD2. After removal of 4 bases from V and 2 bases from J, the junction contained 4 bases not matched to a gene. The CDR3 has 13 amino acids. CDR1 is SQVTM and CDR2 is ANQGSEA in the germline V gene.

The gene calls are TRBV14 and TRBJ2-2; D not certain. This CDR3 comprises 13 residues. Germline V gene lookup returns CDR1 SGHDN and CDR2 FVKESK. Between the trimmed V and J ends, which lost 6 bases and 3 bases, there was a span of 8 bases. CDR3 protein: CASRPTYTGELFF. The DNA of the CDR3 is TGTGCCAGCAGACCTACATACACCGGGGAGCTGTTTTTT.

This clonotype was seen repeatedly, ten times or more. This chain uses TRBV28 with TRBJ1-1; D might be TRBD1 (6 bases). The CDR3 runs to 15 residues. Between the trimmed V and J ends, which lost 4 bases and 3 bases, there was a span of 15 bases. Germline-derived CDR1 and CDR2 are MDHEN and SYDVKM. For the CDR3, the DNA is TGTGCCAGCAGTTCCAACAGGGAGTCGGACACTGAAGCTTTCTTT. Translated: CASSSNRESDTEAFF.

This clonotype has ten or more counts. The V call is TRBV7-6, the J call TRBJ2-5, with TRBD2 identical over 8 bases. The CDR3 runs 16 residues. Trimming at V came to 4 bases and at J to 1 base, leaving 8 bases not matched to a gene. Germline V CDR1 and CDR2: SGHVS, FNYEAQ. CDR3 sequence: CASSYEATSAQETQYF. CDR3 DNA sequence: TGTGCCAGCAGCTATGAAGCGACTAGCGCCCAAGAGACCCAGTACTTC. The whole variable domain, remainder taken from reference TRBV7-6 and TRBJ2-5, is GAGVSQSPRYKVTKRGQDVALRCDPISGHVSLYWYRQALGQGPEFLTYFNYEAQQDKSGLPNDRFSAERPEGSISTLTIQRTEQRDSAMYRCASSYEATSAQETQYFGPGTRLLVL.

This clonotype showed up many times. A read error may account for a junction end that differs from germline. CDR3 coding DNA: TGTGCCAGCACCTTGAAAGAGCCTTACAATGAGCAGTTCTTC. It codes for CASTLKEPYNEQFF. V and J are TRBV5-5 and TRBJ2-1; D gene ambiguous. CDR1 is SGHKS, CDR2 YYEKEE, per germline (reference sequence). CDR3 length: 14 amino acids.

The rearrangement uses TRBV6-5 and TRBJ2-7; tentatively, D is TRBD1 (6 bases). The V gene's germline CDR1 is MNHEY and CDR2 SVGAGI. The CDR3 is 15 residues long. Trimming left V 2 bases short and J 0 bases short, with 11 bases between. CDR3 nucleotides: TGTGCCAGCAGTTACGACAGGAATTTCTCCTACGAGCAGTACTTC. Translation: CASSYDRNFSYEQYF.

This clonotype was seen repeatedly, ten times or more. The rearrangement links TRBV4-3 to TRBJ2-1, with 9 bases fitting TRBD1. V was clipped by 4 bases and J by 6 bases; unmatched bases: 7. Per the germline V gene, CDR1 is LGHNA and CDR2 is YSLEER. The CDR3 length is 15 residues. CDR3 region: CASSPQQGALNEQFF. The CDR3 DNA reads as TGCGCCAGCAGCCCCCAACAGGGGGCGCTCAATGAGCAGTTCTTC.

This clonotype has a count of ten or more. V gene TRBV4-3 combines with J gene TRBJ2-1, with TRBD2 identical over 8 bases. Unmatched junction bases numbered 11, after V lost 0 bases and J lost 4 bases. The CDR3 consists of 18 residues. The germline gives CDR1 LGHNA, CDR2 YSLEER. Written as DNA, the CDR3 is TGCGCCAGCAGCCAAGATCTGGTCGGGAGGGCCTTTTACAATGAGCAGTTCTTC. It encodes CASSQDLVGRAFYNEQFF.